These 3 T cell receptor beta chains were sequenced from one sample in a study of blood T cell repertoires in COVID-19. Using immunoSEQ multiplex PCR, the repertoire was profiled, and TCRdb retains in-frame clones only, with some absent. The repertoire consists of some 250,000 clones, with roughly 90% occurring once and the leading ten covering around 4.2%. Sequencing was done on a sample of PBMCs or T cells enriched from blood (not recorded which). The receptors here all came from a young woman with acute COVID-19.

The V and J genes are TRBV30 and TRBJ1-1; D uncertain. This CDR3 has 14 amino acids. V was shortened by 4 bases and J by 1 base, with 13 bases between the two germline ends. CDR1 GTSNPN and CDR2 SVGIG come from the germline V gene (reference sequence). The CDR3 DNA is TGTGCCTGGAATGAGGTACACACGAACACTGAAGCTTTCTTT. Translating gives CAWNEVHTNTEAFF.

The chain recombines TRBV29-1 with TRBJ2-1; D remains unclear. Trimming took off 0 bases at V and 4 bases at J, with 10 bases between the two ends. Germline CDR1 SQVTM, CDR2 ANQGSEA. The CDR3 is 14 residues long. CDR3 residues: CSVEDRSEYNEQFF. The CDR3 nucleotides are TGCAGCGTTGAAGATCGGTCGGAGTACAATGAGCAGTTCTTC.

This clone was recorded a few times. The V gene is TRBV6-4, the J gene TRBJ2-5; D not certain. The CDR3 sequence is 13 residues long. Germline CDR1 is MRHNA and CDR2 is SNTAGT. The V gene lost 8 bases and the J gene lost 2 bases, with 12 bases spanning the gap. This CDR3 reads CASAYREQETQYF. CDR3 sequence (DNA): TGTGCCAGCGCCTATCGTGAGCAAGAGACCCAGTACTTC.